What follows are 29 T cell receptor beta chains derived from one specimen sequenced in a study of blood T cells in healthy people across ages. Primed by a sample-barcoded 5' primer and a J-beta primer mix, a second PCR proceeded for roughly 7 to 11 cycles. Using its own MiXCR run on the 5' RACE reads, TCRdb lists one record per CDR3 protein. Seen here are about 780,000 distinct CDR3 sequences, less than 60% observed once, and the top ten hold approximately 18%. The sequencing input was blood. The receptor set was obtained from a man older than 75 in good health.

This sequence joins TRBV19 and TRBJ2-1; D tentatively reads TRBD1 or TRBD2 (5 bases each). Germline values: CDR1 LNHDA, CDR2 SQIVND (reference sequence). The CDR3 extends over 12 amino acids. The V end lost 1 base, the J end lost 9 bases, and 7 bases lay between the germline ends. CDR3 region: CASSIGGVEQFF. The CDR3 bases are TGTGCCAGTAGTATAGGAGGGGTTGAGCAGTTCTTC.

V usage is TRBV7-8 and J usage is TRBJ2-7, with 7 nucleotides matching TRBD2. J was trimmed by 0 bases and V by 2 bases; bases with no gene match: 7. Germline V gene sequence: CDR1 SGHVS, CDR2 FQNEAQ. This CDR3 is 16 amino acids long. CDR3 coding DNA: TGTGCCAGCAGCTTAAATGCAGCTAGCGGCTCCTACGAGCAGTACTTC. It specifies CASSLNAASGSYEQYF. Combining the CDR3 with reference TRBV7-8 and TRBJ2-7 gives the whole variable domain GAGVSQSPRYKVAKRGQDVALRCDPISGHVSLFWYQQALGQGPEFLTYFQNEAQLDKSGLPSDRFFAERPEGSVSTLKIQRTQQEDSAVYLCASSLNAASGSYEQYFGPGTRLTVT.

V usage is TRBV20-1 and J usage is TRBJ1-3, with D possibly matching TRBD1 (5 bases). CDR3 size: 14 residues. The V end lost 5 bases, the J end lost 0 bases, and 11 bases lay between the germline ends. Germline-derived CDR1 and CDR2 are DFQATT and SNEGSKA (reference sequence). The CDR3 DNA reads TGCAGTGCTCACAGGAGCAGCTCTGGAAACACCATATATTTT. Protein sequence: CSAHRSSSGNTIYF.

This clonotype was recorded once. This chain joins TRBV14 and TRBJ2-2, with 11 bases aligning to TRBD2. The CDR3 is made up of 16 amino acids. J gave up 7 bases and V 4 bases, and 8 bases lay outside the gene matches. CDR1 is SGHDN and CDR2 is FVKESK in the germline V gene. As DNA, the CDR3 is TGTGCCAGCAGCCTCGCTAGCGGGAGGAGCGGCGGGGAGCTGTTTTTT. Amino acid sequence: CASSLASGRSGGELFF.

CDR3 sequence reads: CASSSDRAVYNEQFF. The CDR3 DNA sequence: TGTGCCAGCAGTTCGGACAGGGCAGTATACAATGAGCAGTTCTTC. The chain combines TRBV28 with TRBJ2-1, with TRBD1 matching over 8 bases. Germline V lookup: CDR1 MDHEN, CDR2 SYDVKM. V lost 4 bases, J lost 4 bases, and 6 bases stayed unmatched. This CDR3 has 15 residues.

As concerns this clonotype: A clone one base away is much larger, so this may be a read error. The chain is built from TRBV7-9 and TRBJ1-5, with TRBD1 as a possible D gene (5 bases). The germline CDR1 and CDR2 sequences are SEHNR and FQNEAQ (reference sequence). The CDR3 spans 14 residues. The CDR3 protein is CPSSPLGVIQPQHF. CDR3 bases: TGTCCCAGCAGCCCCTTGGGGGTTATTCAGCCCCAGCATTTT.

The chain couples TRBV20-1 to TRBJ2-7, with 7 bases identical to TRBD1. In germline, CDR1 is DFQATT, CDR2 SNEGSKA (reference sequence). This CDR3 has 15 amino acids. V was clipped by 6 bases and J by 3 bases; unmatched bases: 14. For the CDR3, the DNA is TGCAGTGCCCGGGGTGGAGGACAGGAGAACTACGAGCAGTACTTC. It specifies CSARGGGQENYEQYF.

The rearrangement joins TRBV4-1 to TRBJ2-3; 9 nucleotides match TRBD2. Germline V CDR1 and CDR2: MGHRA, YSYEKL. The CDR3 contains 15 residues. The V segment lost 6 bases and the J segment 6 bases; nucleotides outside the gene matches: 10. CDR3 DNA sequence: TGCGCCAGCAGTCCCGGGACTAGCTCCATGGATACGCAGTATTTT. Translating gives CASSPGTSSMDTQYF.

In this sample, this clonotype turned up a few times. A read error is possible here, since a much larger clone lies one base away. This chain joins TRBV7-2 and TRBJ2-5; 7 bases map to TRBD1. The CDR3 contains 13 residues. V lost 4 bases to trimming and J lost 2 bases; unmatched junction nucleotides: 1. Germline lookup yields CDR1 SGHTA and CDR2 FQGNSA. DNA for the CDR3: TGTGCCAGCAGCTGGGGACAGCAAGAGACCCAGTACTTC. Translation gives CASSWGQQETQYF.

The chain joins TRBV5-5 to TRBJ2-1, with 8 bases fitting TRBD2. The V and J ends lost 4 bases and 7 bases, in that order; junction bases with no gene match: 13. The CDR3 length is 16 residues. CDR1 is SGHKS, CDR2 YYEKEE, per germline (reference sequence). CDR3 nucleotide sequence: TGTGCCAGCAGCCCCGGGCCAGCGGGAGCTCTGAATGAGCAGTTCTTC. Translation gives CASSPGPAGALNEQFF.

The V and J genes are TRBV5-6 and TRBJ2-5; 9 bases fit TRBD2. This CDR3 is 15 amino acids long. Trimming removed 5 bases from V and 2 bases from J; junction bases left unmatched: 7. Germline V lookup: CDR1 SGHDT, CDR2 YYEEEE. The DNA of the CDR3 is TGTGCCAGCAGTCGCCTAGCGGGATTACAAGAGACCCAGTACTTC. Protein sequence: CASSRLAGLQETQYF.

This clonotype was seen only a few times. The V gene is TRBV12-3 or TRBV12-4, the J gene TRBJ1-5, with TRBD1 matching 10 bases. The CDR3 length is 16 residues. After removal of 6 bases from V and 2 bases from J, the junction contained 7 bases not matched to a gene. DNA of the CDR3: TGTGCCAGCAGGTCATCGGGGACAGGGGGCAATCAGCCCCAGCATTTT. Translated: CASRSSGTGGNQPQHF.

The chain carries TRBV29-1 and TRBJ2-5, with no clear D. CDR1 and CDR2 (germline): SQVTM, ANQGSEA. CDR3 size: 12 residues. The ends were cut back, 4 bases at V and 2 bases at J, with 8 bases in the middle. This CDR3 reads CSVGHQQETQYF. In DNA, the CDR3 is TGCAGCGTTGGCCACCAGCAAGAGACCCAGTACTTC.

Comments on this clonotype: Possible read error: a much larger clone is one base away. This CDR3 reads CATSQQGDYGYTF. The CDR3 nucleotides are TGTGCCACCAGCCAACAGGGAGACTATGGCTACACCTTC. The chain employs TRBV15 and TRBJ1-2; perhaps TRBD1 as D (6 bases). Trimming shortened V by 5 bases and J by 3 bases, and 10 bases separated the two germline ends. The germline V gene encodes CDR1 LNHNV and CDR2 YYDKDF (reference sequence). CDR3 length equals 13 residues.

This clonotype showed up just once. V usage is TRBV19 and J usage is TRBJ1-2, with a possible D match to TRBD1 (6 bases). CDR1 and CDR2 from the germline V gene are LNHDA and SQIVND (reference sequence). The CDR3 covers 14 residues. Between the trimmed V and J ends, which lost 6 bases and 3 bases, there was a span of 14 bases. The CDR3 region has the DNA TGTGCCAGTAGGGATCACAGGGATGACTATGGCTACACCTTC. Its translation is CASRDHRDDYGYTF.

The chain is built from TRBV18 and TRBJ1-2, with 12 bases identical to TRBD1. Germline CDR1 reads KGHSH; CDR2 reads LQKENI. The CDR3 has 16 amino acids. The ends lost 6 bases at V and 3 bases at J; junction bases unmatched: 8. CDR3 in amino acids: CASSRGQGASDYGYTF. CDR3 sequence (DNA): TGTGCCAGCTCCAGGGGACAGGGGGCGTCCGACTATGGCTACACCTTC.

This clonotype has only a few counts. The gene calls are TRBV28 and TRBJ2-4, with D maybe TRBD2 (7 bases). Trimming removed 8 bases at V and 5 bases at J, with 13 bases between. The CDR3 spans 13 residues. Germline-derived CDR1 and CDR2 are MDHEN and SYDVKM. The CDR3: CASAEGGQNIQYF. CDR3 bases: TGTGCCAGCGCCGAGGGGGGGCAAAACATTCAGTACTTC.

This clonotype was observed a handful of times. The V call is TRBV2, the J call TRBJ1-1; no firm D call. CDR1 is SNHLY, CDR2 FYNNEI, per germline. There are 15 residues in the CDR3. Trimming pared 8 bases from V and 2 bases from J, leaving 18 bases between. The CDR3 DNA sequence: TGTGCCAGCCTAGACGACTGGGAGGGAAACACTGAAGCTTTCTTT. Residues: CASLDDWEGNTEAFF.

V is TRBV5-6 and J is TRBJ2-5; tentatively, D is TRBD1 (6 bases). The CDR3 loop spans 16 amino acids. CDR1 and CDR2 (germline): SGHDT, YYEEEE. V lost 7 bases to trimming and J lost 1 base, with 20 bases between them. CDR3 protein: CASAPPDRRTQETQYF. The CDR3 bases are TGTGCCAGCGCCCCCCCGGACAGACGCACCCAAGAGACCCAGTACTTC.

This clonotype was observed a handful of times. The CDR3 coding sequence is TGTGCCAGCAGCCCACTAGCGGGAGGGCCGTATACGCAGTATTTT. This codes for CASSPLAGGPYTQYF. This chain joins TRBV13 and TRBJ2-3, with 13 nucleotides matching TRBD2. The J segment lost 7 bases and the V segment lost 5 bases, leaving 6 bases of the junction unmatched. CDR3 length: 15 residues. Germline V gene lookup returns CDR1 PRHDT and CDR2 FYEKMQ (reference sequence). Full variable domain (missing parts from reference TRBV13 and TRBJ2-3): AAGVIQSPRHLIKEKRETATLKCYPIPRHDTVYWYQQGPGQDPQFLISFYEKMQSDKGSIPDRFSAQQFSDYHSELNMSSLELGDSALYFCASSPLAGGPYTQYFGPGTRLTVL.

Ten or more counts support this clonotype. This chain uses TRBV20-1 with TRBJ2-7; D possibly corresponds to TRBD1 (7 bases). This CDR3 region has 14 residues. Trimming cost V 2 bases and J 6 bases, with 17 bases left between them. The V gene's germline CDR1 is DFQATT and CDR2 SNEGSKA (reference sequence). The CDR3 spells CSARYRGKGGEQYF. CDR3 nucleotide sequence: TGCAGTGCTAGATACAGGGGTAAGGGGGGCGAGCAGTACTTC.

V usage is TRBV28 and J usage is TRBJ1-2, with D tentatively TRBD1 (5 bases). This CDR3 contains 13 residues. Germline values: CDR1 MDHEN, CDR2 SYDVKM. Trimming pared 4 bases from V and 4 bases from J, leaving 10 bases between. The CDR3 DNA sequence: TGTGCCAGCAGTTCCGGAGGGACCTATGGCTACACCTTC. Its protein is CASSSGGTYGYTF.

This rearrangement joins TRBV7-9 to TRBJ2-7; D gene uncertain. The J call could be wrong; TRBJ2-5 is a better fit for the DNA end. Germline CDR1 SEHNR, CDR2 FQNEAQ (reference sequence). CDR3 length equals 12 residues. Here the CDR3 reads CASRGSGETQYF. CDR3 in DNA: TGTGCCAGCAGAGGGTCCGGGGAGACCCAGTACTTC.

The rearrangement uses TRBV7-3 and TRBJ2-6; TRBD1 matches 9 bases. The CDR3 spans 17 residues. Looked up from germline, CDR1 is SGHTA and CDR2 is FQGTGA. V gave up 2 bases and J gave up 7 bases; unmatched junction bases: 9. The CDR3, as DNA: TGTGCCAGCAGCTTACAGACACCGGGACAGGGTGCCAACGTCCTGACTTTC. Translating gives CASSLQTPGQGANVLTF.

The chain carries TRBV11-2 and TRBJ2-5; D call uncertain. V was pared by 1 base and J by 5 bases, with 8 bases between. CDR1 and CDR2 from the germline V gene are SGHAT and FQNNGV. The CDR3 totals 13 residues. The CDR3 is CASSLVRVETQYF. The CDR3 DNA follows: TGTGCCAGCAGCTTAGTCCGGGTTGAGACCCAGTACTTC.

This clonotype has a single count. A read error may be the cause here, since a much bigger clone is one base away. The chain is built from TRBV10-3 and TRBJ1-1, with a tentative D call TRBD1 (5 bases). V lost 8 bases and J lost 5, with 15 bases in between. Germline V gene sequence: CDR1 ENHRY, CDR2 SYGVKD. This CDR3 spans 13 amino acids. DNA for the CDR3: TGTGCCATCCCTAGACGGGGGAGGACTGAAGCTTTCTTT. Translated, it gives CAIPRRGRTEAFF.

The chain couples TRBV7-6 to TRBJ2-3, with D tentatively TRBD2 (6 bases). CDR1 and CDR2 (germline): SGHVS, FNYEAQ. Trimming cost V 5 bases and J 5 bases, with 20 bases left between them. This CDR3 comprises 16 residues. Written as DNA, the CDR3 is TGTGCCAGCAGCACGGGCGGGACGATCGATATAGATACGCAGTATTTT. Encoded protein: CASSTGGTIDIDTQYF. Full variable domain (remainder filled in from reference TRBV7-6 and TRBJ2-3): GAGVSQSPRYKVTKRGQDVALRCDPISGHVSLYWYRQALGQGPEFLTYFNYEAQQDKSGLPNDRFSAERPEGSISTLTIQRTEQRDSAMYRCASSTGGTIDIDTQYFGPGTRLTVL.

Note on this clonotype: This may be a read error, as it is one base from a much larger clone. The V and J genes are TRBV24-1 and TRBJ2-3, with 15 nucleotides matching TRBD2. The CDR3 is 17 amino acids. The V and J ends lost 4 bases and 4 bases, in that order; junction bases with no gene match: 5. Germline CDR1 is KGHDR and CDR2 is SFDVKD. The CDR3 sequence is CATSEWTSGGGADTQYF. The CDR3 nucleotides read TGTGCCACCAGTGAATGGACTAGCGGGGGGGGTGCAGATACGCAGTATTTT.

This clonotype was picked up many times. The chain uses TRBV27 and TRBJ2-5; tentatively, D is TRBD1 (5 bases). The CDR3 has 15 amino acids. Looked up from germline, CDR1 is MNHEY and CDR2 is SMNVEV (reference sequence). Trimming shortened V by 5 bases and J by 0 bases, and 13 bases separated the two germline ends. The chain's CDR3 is CASSQTAMYQETQYF. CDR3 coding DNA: TGTGCCAGCAGTCAGACAGCGATGTACCAAGAGACCCAGTACTTC.